One and the same sample provided the 21 T cell receptor beta chains below, sequenced in a study of blood T cell repertoires in COVID-19. The table came from immunoSEQ multiplex PCR; TCRdb's copy has only in-frame clones and leaves some out. The repertoire consists of roughly 320,000 clones, with approximately 91% occurring once and the leading ten covering about 4%. Material for sequencing was PBMCs or T cells enriched from blood (not recorded which). The origin of the receptors is a woman aged 25 to 45 who had been exposed to COVID-19.

V usage is TRBV10-3 and J usage is TRBJ2-2, with 9 nucleotides matching TRBD2. The germline V gene has CDR1 ENHRY and CDR2 SYGVKD. V was pared by 3 bases and J by 6 bases, with 11 bases of the junction left unmatched. The CDR3 is 17 residues long. The CDR3 spells CAISEFSREGDPGELFF. CDR3 nucleotides: TGTGCCATCAGTGAATTTTCGCGGGAGGGGGACCCCGGGGAGCTGTTTTTT.

J is TRBJ2-3 and V is TRBV28; 12 nucleotides align to TRBD2. Germline V gene lookup returns CDR1 MDHEN and CDR2 SYDVKM. J lost 3 bases, V lost 5 bases, and 6 bases had no gene match. The CDR3 covers 16 residues. CDR3 protein: CASSLGLAGYTDTQYF. The CDR3 DNA reads TGTGCCAGCAGTCTAGGACTAGCGGGATATACAGATACGCAGTATTTT.

V and J are TRBV15 and TRBJ1-2; a weak D match, TRBD1 (6 bases). The length of the CDR3 is 16 residues. Trimming removed 3 bases at V and 4 bases at J, with 18 bases between. Germline loops: CDR1 LNHNV, CDR2 YYDKDF (reference sequence). The CDR3 nucleotides are TGTGCCACCAGCAGTCAGAAGGGTGACAGGAGCTATGGCTACACCTTC. This gives the protein CATSSQKGDRSYGYTF.

V is TRBV12-3 or TRBV12-4 and J is TRBJ1-1; unclear D gene. The CDR3 runs 12 residues. The V and J ends lost 4 bases and 6 bases respectively, with 9 bases between them. CDR3 DNA: TGTGCCAGCAGTTACCGGTTCTCTGAAGCTTTCTTT. This sequence encodes CASSYRFSEAFF.

The chain combines TRBV7-9 with TRBJ1-2; no clear D. There are 11 residues in the CDR3. Trimming removed 10 bases from V and 2 bases from J, with 8 bases in between. Germline V gene sequence: CDR1 SEHNR, CDR2 FQNEAQ (reference sequence). The CDR3 region is CATDMNYGYTF. The CDR3 coding sequence is TGTGCCACCGACATGAACTATGGCTACACCTTC.

V gene TRBV5-1 combines with J gene TRBJ2-2; 12 nucleotides agree with TRBD1. Germline values: CDR1 SGHRS, CDR2 YFSETQ. V shed 4 bases, J shed 0 bases, and the junction held 10 bases outside the gene matches. The CDR3 totals 19 residues. The CDR3 DNA is TGCGCCAGCAGCACTCTACCGGGACAGGGGGCCTCGAACACCGGGGAGCTGTTTTTT. As protein: CASSTLPGQGASNTGELFF.

This chain links TRBV4-1 with TRBJ1-5, with 12 bases fitting TRBD1. V was pared by 6 bases and J by 2 bases, with 14 bases of the junction left unmatched. CDR1 MGHRA and CDR2 YSYEKL come from the germline V gene. CDR3 length equals 19 residues. The CDR3 here is CASSRTGTGGPSGNQPQHF. The DNA for the CDR3 is TGCGCCAGCAGTCGTACCGGGACAGGGGGCCCTTCGGGCAATCAGCCCCAGCATTTT.

The rearrangement joins TRBV9 to TRBJ1-2, with no clear D. Per germline, CDR1 SGDLS and CDR2 YYNGEE. V lost 0 bases, J lost 8 bases, and 8 bases lay in between. CDR3 length: 12 residues. The CDR3 nucleotides read TGTGCCAGCAGCGTAGTTAACGGGGGCTACACCTTC. It is translated as CASSVVNGGYTF.

The chain carries TRBV5-1 and TRBJ2-5; 7 bases agree with TRBD2. The germline gives CDR1 SGHRS, CDR2 YFSETQ. V lost 0 bases and J lost 1; bases outside the gene matches: 0. The CDR3 has 14 residues. CDR3 in amino acids: CASSLGGGQETQYF. CDR3 DNA: TGCGCCAGCAGCTTGGGCGGGGGCCAAGAGACCCAGTACTTC.

V gene TRBV15 combines with J gene TRBJ1-1; a possible D gene is TRBD1 (6 bases). Trimming took 2 bases from V and 0 from J, leaving 10 bases between them. The CDR3 is made up of 15 amino acids. Germline V gives CDR1 LNHNV, CDR2 YYDKDF (reference sequence). This CDR3 reads CATSRHRDLNTEAFF. The CDR3 DNA sequence: TGTGCCACCAGCAGACACAGGGACCTGAACACTGAAGCTTTCTTT.

This clone was observed a single time. The V and J genes are TRBV2 and TRBJ1-3, with D uncertain. Germline lookup yields CDR1 SNHLY and CDR2 FYNNEI. CDR3 length: 15 residues. The germline V and J ends were trimmed by 3 bases and 0 bases, with 9 bases remaining between them. This chain's CDR3 is CASSDRENSGNTIYF. CDR3 nucleotide sequence: TGTGCCAGCAGTGATCGGGAGAACTCTGGAAACACCATATATTTT.

The CDR3 here is CASSLRQVYGYTF. In DNA, the CDR3 is TGTGCCAGCAGCTTACGACAGGTGTATGGCTACACCTTC. The chain is built from TRBV5-4 and TRBJ1-2; perhaps TRBD1 as D (6 bases). V lost 2 bases, J lost 5 bases, and 10 bases lay in between. Germline V CDR1 and CDR2: SGHNT, YYREEE (reference sequence). The CDR3 runs to 13 residues.

The chain recombines TRBV6-2 or TRBV6-3 with TRBJ1-1; weak D call: TRBD1 (6 bases). The CDR3 extends over 19 amino acids. Germline V CDR1 and CDR2: MNHEY, SVGEGT. With 0 bases removed from V and 1 base from J, the gap between germline ends came to 21 bases. The CDR3 is CASSYSLGQGWGTNTEAFF. CDR3 bases: TGTGCCAGCAGTTACTCGCTCGGGCAGGGGTGGGGTACGAACACTGAAGCTTTCTTT.

V and J are TRBV7-9 and TRBJ1-1; D perhaps matches TRBD1 (5 bases). Germline V gene sequence: CDR1 SEHNR, CDR2 FQNEAQ (reference sequence). The V and J ends lost 1 base and 6 bases respectively, with 12 bases between them. There are 14 residues in the CDR3. The CDR3 DNA sequence: TGTGCCAGCAGCTTAGGGGGCAGTAGCCCTGAAGCTTTCTTT. Translating it yields CASSLGGSSPEAFF.

The V and J genes are TRBV30 and TRBJ2-5; TRBD1 is a possible D gene (6 bases). Germline assignment: CDR1 GTSNPN and CDR2 SVGIG (reference sequence). Deletions cut 5 bases from V and 2 bases from J, with 21 bases between. This CDR3 contains 16 residues. The CDR3 DNA reads as TGTGCCTGGGGAGGTTTTTCTTTAGGGACACAAGAGACCCAGTACTTC. Translating it yields CAWGGFSLGTQETQYF.

The chain joins TRBV6-6 to TRBJ2-3; 7 bases line up with TRBD2. Germline CDR1 reads MNHNY; CDR2 reads SVGAGI (reference sequence). The length of the CDR3 is 17 residues. V trimming: 5 bases; J trimming: 0 bases; junction bases outside the gene matches: 11. The CDR3 reads CASSPFFGGGSTDTQYF. The CDR3 bases are TGTGCCAGCAGTCCCTTCTTCGGCGGGGGTAGCACAGATACGCAGTATTTT.

The chain employs TRBV29-1 and TRBJ1-1, with no clear D. Between the trimmed V and J ends, which lost 1 base and 6 bases, there was a span of 6 bases. The CDR3 has 11 amino acids. The V gene's germline CDR1 is SQVTM and CDR2 ANQGSEA. The CDR3 nucleotides are TGCAGCGTTGAAGGGGGAGCTGAAGCTTTCTTT. This encodes CSVEGGAEAFF.

This clone was seen only a few times. The chain uses TRBV7-3 and TRBJ2-3, with 10 positions matching TRBD2. The germline gives CDR1 SGHTA, CDR2 FQGTGA. Trimming at V came to 4 bases and at J to 3 bases, leaving 1 base not matched to a gene. This CDR3 contains 14 residues. CDR3 sequence (DNA): TGTGCCAGCAGCTCGACTAGCGGGACAGATACGCAGTATTTT. Amino acid sequence: CASSSTSGTDTQYF.

The CDR3 DNA reads as TGCGCCAGCAGAGCCGGCTCTGGAAACACCATATATTTT. It encodes CASRAGSGNTIYF. This rearrangement joins TRBV5-1 to TRBJ1-3; D unclear. Germline CDR1 reads SGHRS; CDR2 reads YFSETQ. Trimming pared 5 bases from V and 0 bases from J, leaving 6 bases between. This CDR3 is built from 13 residues.

The chain recombines TRBV7-8 with TRBJ2-7, with D tentatively TRBD2 (6 bases). V was trimmed by 5 bases and J by 7 bases, leaving 12 bases between them. The CDR3 extends over 12 amino acids. In germline, CDR1 is SGHVS, CDR2 FQNEAQ. CDR3 in amino acids: CASSRPAGEQYF. The CDR3 DNA reads TGTGCCAGCAGCCGTCCGGCGGGGGAGCAGTACTTC.

CDR3 DNA sequence: TGCGCCAGCAGCCTCCGAGGGGGGGAGCTGTTTTTT. This codes for CASSLRGGELFF. V and J are TRBV5-1 and TRBJ2-2, with D possibly being TRBD2 (5 bases). This CDR3 has 12 amino acids. The V end lost 4 bases, the J end lost 8 bases, and 9 bases lay between the germline ends. Germline CDR1 SGHRS, CDR2 YFSETQ.